The 30 T cell receptor beta chains listed next were all sequenced from one sample in a study of control samples from healthy donors and cancer patients. Here immunoSEQ multiplex PCR was the method, and the copy in TCRdb shows in-frame clones only, minus some. The sample contains 65,000 to 90,000 clones, approximately 94% of which appear only once. The material sequenced was blood. These receptors all stem from a woman aged 25 to 39 in good health.

The chain links TRBV7-6 to TRBJ1-1, with unresolved D. From germline, CDR1 is SGHVS and CDR2 FNYEAQ. CDR3 length: 14 amino acids. V lost 4 bases to trimming and J lost 1 base, with 10 bases between them. The CDR3 region is CASSSDPGNTEAFF. Written as DNA, the CDR3 is TGTGCCAGCAGCTCGGACCCGGGGAACACTGAAGCTTTCTTT.

The rearrangement joins TRBV27 to TRBJ1-1; 9 nucleotides agree with TRBD1. The length of the CDR3 is 14 residues. Germline values: CDR1 MNHEY, CDR2 SMNVEV (reference sequence). V shed 6 bases, J shed 1 base, and the junction held 3 bases outside the gene matches. CDR3 amino acids: CASRRQGGNTEAFF. CDR3 sequence (DNA): TGTGCCAGCAGAAGACAGGGGGGGAACACTGAAGCTTTCTTT.

The chain has TRBV30 and TRBJ1-1, with D perhaps TRBD1 (5 bases). The CDR3 is 12 residues long. The V and J ends lost 8 bases and 2 bases respectively, with 12 bases between them. The V gene's germline CDR1 is GTSNPN and CDR2 SVGIG (reference sequence). In DNA, the CDR3 is TGTGCCACAACGGGGGTCAACACTGAAGCTTTCTTT. This sequence encodes CATTGVNTEAFF.

The chain is built from TRBV6-1 and TRBJ1-1; 8 bases are a match to TRBD1. Germline-derived CDR1 and CDR2 are MNHNS and SASEGT. The CDR3 is 17 amino acids. V dropped 3 bases and J dropped 1; count of bases not matched to a gene: 10. The CDR3 protein is CASSERVNGQGNTEAFF. The CDR3 nucleotides are TGTGCCAGCAGTGAGCGAGTAAATGGACAGGGGAACACTGAAGCTTTCTTT.

This chain uses TRBV19 with TRBJ2-4, with TRBD2 matching over 8 bases. This CDR3 has 15 amino acids. From germline, CDR1 is LNHDA and CDR2 SQIVND (reference sequence). V shed 1 base and J 4 bases; nucleotides not matched to a gene: 3. The CDR3 region is CASSIVSGGKNIQYF. The CDR3 nucleotides are TGTGCCAGTAGTATAGTGTCGGGGGGGAAAAACATTCAGTACTTC.

The chain has TRBV2 and TRBJ2-3; tentatively, D is TRBD2 (5 bases). The V gene's germline CDR1 is SNHLY and CDR2 FYNNEI. The germline V and J ends were trimmed by 5 bases and 1 base, with 13 bases remaining between them. The CDR3 spans 15 residues. CDR3: CASSRTGWRTDTQYF. CDR3 in DNA: TGTGCCAGCAGTCGGACGGGATGGCGCACAGATACGCAGTATTTT.

The genes are TRBV19 and TRBJ1-1; 7 bases map to TRBD1. The CDR3 spans 13 residues. The V gene end was trimmed by 9 bases and the J gene end by 1 base; junction bases not matched to a gene: 5. Germline V lookup: CDR1 LNHDA, CDR2 SQIVND (reference sequence). As DNA, the CDR3 is TGTGCCAGCTGGGGACAGACGAACACTGAAGCTTTCTTT. It is translated as CASWGQTNTEAFF.

The chain employs TRBV30 and TRBJ2-1; 8 nucleotides match TRBD2. The length of the CDR3 is 16 residues. CDR1 and CDR2 (germline): GTSNPN, SVGIG (reference sequence). V dropped 0 bases and J dropped 1; count of bases not matched to a gene: 5. CDR3 DNA sequence: TGTGCCTGGAGTGTACCCAGCGGGGGTTCCTACAATGAGCAGTTCTTC. This sequence encodes CAWSVPSGGSYNEQFF.

The chain employs TRBV19 and TRBJ1-5, with 8 bases aligning to TRBD1. The CDR3 is 16 amino acids. Germline CDR1 LNHDA, CDR2 SQIVND (reference sequence). After removal of 7 bases from V and 3 bases from J, the junction contained 11 bases not matched to a gene. CDR3 sequence reads: CASKGTTGAINQPQHF. CDR3 nucleotide sequence: TGTGCCAGTAAGGGAACGACAGGGGCCATCAATCAGCCCCAGCATTTT.

V is TRBV28 and J is TRBJ1-5; possible D gene TRBD1, 5 bases. Trimming removed 3 bases from V and 4 bases from J, with 10 bases in between. The CDR3 consists of 14 residues. The V gene's germline CDR1 is MDHEN and CDR2 SYDVKM. This CDR3 reads CASSFRAENQPQHF. CDR3 DNA: TGTGCCAGCAGTTTCAGGGCAGAGAATCAGCCCCAGCATTTT.

The rearrangement joins TRBV5-1 to TRBJ1-3; possibly TRBD1 for D (6 bases). The CDR3 contains 16 residues. Deletions cut 4 bases from V and 4 bases from J, with 18 bases between. Per the germline V gene, CDR1 is SGHRS and CDR2 is YFSETQ. The CDR3 reads CASSPLVTGSGNTIYF. CDR3 DNA sequence: TGCGCCAGCAGCCCCCTCGTGACAGGATCGGGAAACACCATATATTTT.

This chain links TRBV3-1 (or the pseudogene TRBV3-2) with TRBJ1-2; D gene unclear. Trimming removed 0 bases from V and 8 bases from J, with 7 bases in between. This CDR3 has 12 residues. Per germline, CDR1 LGHDT and CDR2 YNNKEL (reference sequence). CDR3 protein: CASSQEGRGYTF. The CDR3 DNA sequence: TGTGCCAGCAGCCAAGAGGGGAGGGGCTACACCTTC.

The chain links TRBV5-4 to TRBJ1-2; 12 bases agree with TRBD1. The CDR3 length is 14 residues. The ends lost 5 bases at V and 13 bases at J; junction bases unmatched: 12. CDR1 SGHNT and CDR2 YYREEE come from the germline V gene (reference sequence). CDR3 protein: CASSSPGQGAKSTF. The CDR3 DNA sequence: TGTGCCAGCAGTTCTCCGGGACAGGGGGCAAAGAGCACCTTC.

V is TRBV5-1 and J is TRBJ1-1, with TRBD1 identical over 10 bases. The CDR3 contains 15 residues. V shed 4 bases, J shed 5 bases, and the junction held 8 bases outside the gene matches. In germline, CDR1 is SGHRS, CDR2 YFSETQ. CDR3 sequence: CASSGGTGDGTEAFF. CDR3 nucleotide sequence: TGCGCCAGCAGCGGGGGGACAGGGGATGGTACTGAAGCTTTCTTT. Complete variable domain (other parts from reference TRBV5-1 and TRBJ1-1): KAGVTQTPRYLIKTRGQQVTLSCSPISGHRSVSWYQQTPGQGLQFLFEYFSETQRNKGNFPGRFSGRQFSNSRSEMNVSTLELGDSALYLCASSGGTGDGTEAFFGQGTRLTVV.

The chain recombines TRBV2 with TRBJ2-2; TRBD1 matches at 9 bases. V trimming: 9 bases; J trimming: 0 bases; junction bases outside the gene matches: 8. The CDR3 is 16 amino acids. The germline V gene encodes CDR1 SNHLY and CDR2 FYNNEI. The CDR3 nucleotides are TGTGCCAGTCACCCCGGGACAGGGCCGAACACCGGGGAGCTGTTTTTT. Residues: CASHPGTGPNTGELFF.

This rearrangement joins TRBV5-4 to TRBJ1-6; no reliable D call. The V end was cut by 0 bases, the J end by 3 bases, with 10 bases between. CDR3 size: 16 residues. Germline CDR1 and CDR2: SGHNT and YYREEE (reference sequence). As DNA, the CDR3 is TGTGCCAGCAGCTTGGAGGGATCGGGCTATAATTCACCCCTCCACTTT. This translates into CASSLEGSGYNSPLHF. The full variable domain, completed using reference TRBV5-4 and TRBJ1-6, is ETGVTQSPTHLIKTRGQQVTLRCSSQSGHNTVSWYQQALGQGPQFIFQYYREEENGRGNFPPRFSGLQFPNYSSELNVNALELDDSALYLCASSLEGSGYNSPLHFGNGTRLTVT.

The V and J genes are TRBV6-5 and TRBJ1-2; 11 bases match TRBD1. The CDR3 length is 14 residues. V gave up 7 bases and J gave up 8 bases; unmatched junction bases: 9. Germline-derived CDR1 and CDR2 are MNHEY and SVGAGI. As DNA, the CDR3 is TGTGCCAGCACCAACCGGGACAGGGGGTCAGGCTACACCTTC. This encodes CASTNRDRGSGYTF.

This chain uses TRBV5-5 with TRBJ1-1; no clear D. The CDR3 totals 17 residues. Trimming cost V 0 bases and J 0 bases, with 15 bases left between them. Germline V gene lookup returns CDR1 SGHKS and CDR2 YYEKEE (reference sequence). DNA of the CDR3: TGTGCCAGCAGCTTGGGTGTGGTGGCAGCCGTGAACACTGAAGCTTTCTTT. This gives the protein CASSLGVVAAVNTEAFF.

The chain combines TRBV19 with TRBJ1-1, with D possibly matching TRBD1 (6 bases). V was cut by 3 bases and J by 1 base, with 15 bases left in between. Germline V gene lookup returns CDR1 LNHDA and CDR2 SQIVND (reference sequence). The CDR3 runs 16 residues. The CDR3 here is CASSILPTGANTEAFF. The CDR3 DNA sequence: TGTGCCAGTAGTATCCTCCCGACAGGAGCGAACACTGAAGCTTTCTTT. Based on the CDR3 plus reference TRBV19 and TRBJ1-1, the full variable domain is DGGITQSPKYLFRKEGQNVTLSCEQNLNHDAMYWYRQDPGQGLRLIYYSQIVNDFQKGDIAEGYSVSREKKESFPLTVTSAQKNPTAFYLCASSILPTGANTEAFFGQGTRLTVV.

The chain has TRBV4-1 and TRBJ1-2; tentative D call: TRBD1 (5 bases). The V gene's germline CDR1 is MGHRA and CDR2 YSYEKL. This CDR3 has 15 residues. V lost 4 bases, J lost 4 bases, and 16 bases lay in between. The CDR3 DNA sequence: TGCGCCAGCAGCCCTACCGGGGGGGGAGGCTATGGCTACACCTTC. Amino acids: CASSPTGGGGYGYTF.

The V call is TRBV30, the J call TRBJ1-1, with a possible D match to TRBD1 (5 bases). V lost 5 bases and J 2 bases, leaving 15 bases between the germline ends. The length of the CDR3 is 14 residues. The V gene's germline CDR1 is GTSNPN and CDR2 SVGIG (reference sequence). CDR3 in DNA: TGTGCCTGGTTGGTGGGGCCTCGTAACACTGAAGCTTTCTTT. It codes for CAWLVGPRNTEAFF.

The CDR3 nucleotides read TGCGCCAGCAGCCCGTTGGGACAGGGATTCACTGAAGCTTTCTTT. Translated, it gives CASSPLGQGFTEAFF. The rearrangement uses TRBV5-1 and TRBJ1-1, with 9 bases aligning to TRBD1. CDR1 is SGHRS, CDR2 YFSETQ, per germline. This CDR3 contains 15 residues. The junction had 8 bases not matched to a gene; V was cut back by 4 bases and J by 4 bases.

For the CDR3, the DNA is TGTGCCAGCAGCGTACAGTCTTATACCGGGGAGCTGTTTTTT. Translation: CASSVQSYTGELFF. The chain carries TRBV6-4 and TRBJ2-2; D not certain. V dropped 6 bases and J dropped 5 bases, with 13 bases sitting between them. The CDR3 has 14 residues. Per the germline V gene, CDR1 is MRHNA and CDR2 is SNTAGT.

J is TRBJ2-1 and V is TRBV29-1; TRBD1 agrees at 9 bases. Germline values: CDR1 SQVTM, CDR2 ANQGSEA. This CDR3 is built from 14 residues. After removal of 6 bases from V and 1 base from J, the junction contained 4 bases not matched to a gene. Here the CDR3 DNA reads TGCAGCGTACACAGGGGGCAGTCCTACAATGAGCAGTTCTTC. It is translated as CSVHRGQSYNEQFF.

For the CDR3, the DNA is TGTGCCAGCAGGCAGCCGGGACAGGGACACGAGCAGTACGTC. It encodes CASRQPGQGHEQYV. V gene TRBV28 combines with J gene TRBJ2-7; 9 nucleotides line up with TRBD1. The germline V gene encodes CDR1 MDHEN and CDR2 SYDVKM. The J segment lost 5 bases and the V segment lost 6 bases, leaving 8 bases of the junction unmatched. The length of the CDR3 is 14 residues.

The CDR3 DNA follows: TGTGCCAGCAGCTTGTCCTTAGCTAACTATGGCTACACCTTC. Amino acids: CASSLSLANYGYTF. The rearrangement joins TRBV5-6 to TRBJ1-2; D remains ambiguous. V lost 1 base and J 0 bases, leaving 7 bases between the germline ends. Looked up from germline, CDR1 is SGHDT and CDR2 is YYEEEE. The CDR3 is 14 amino acids.

The gene calls are TRBV19 and TRBJ2-1, with 7 positions matching TRBD2. Germline V gene lookup returns CDR1 LNHDA and CDR2 SQIVND (reference sequence). J was trimmed by 2 bases and V by 8 bases; bases with no gene match: 9. The CDR3 consists of 15 residues. The CDR3 DNA reads as TGTGCCAGTGGTGGGAGGGGAAGACCCTACAATGAGCAGTTCTTC. Its translation is CASGGRGRPYNEQFF. The full variable domain, its missing parts supplied by reference TRBV19 and TRBJ2-1, is DGGITQSPKYLFRKEGQNVTLSCEQNLNHDAMYWYRQDPGQGLRLIYYSQIVNDFQKGDIAEGYSVSREKKESFPLTVTSAQKNPTAFYLCASGGRGRPYNEQFFGPGTRLTVL.

The chain carries TRBV6-4 and TRBJ2-3; a possible D gene is TRBD1 (5 bases). V was pared by 4 bases and J by 1 base, with 9 bases between. In germline, CDR1 is MRHNA, CDR2 SNTAGT. There are 14 residues in the CDR3. The CDR3 loop is CASSATVGTDTQYF. The CDR3 DNA is TGTGCCAGCAGTGCGACAGTGGGCACAGATACGCAGTATTTT.

The V call is TRBV15, the J call TRBJ1-5; D gene unclear. Trimming left V 8 bases short and J 2 bases short, with 10 bases between. This CDR3 contains 13 residues. Germline loops: CDR1 LNHNV, CDR2 YYDKDF (reference sequence). CDR3 sequence (DNA): TGTGCCACCCGCCAGGCTGGCAATCAGCCCCAGCATTTT. It is translated as CATRQAGNQPQHF. The full variable domain, completed using reference TRBV15 and TRBJ1-5, is DAMVIQNPRYQVTQFGKPVTLSCSQTLNHNVMYWYQQKSSQAPKLLFHYYDKDFNNEADTPDNFQSRRPNTSFCFLDIRSPGLGDTAMYLCATRQAGNQPQHFGDGTRLSIL.

This chain uses TRBV24-1 with TRBJ2-5; 9 positions agree with TRBD2. CDR3 size: 14 residues. The germline gives CDR1 KGHDR, CDR2 SFDVKD. The V and J ends lost 6 bases and 4 bases, in that order; junction bases with no gene match: 5. The CDR3 bases are TGTGCCACCAGTCCAGCGGGGGGCCGAGAGACCCAGTACTTC. Translated: CATSPAGGRETQYF.